The next 32 T cell receptor beta chains were all read from a single sample in a study of cytomegalovirus exposure and HLA in healthy donors. Produced via immunoSEQ multiplex PCR; TCRdb's table is partial and in-frame only. This table holds 220,000 or so clones, approximately 80% found once. The sample comprised PBMCs. Every receptor here comes from a woman in her thirties in good health and CMV-seropositive.

The table lists this clone with a few counts. V usage is TRBV7-2 and J usage is TRBJ2-5; tentative D call: TRBD1 (6 bases). The CDR3 sequence is 14 residues long. Trimming left V 6 bases short and J 5 bases short, with 16 bases between. Germline lookup yields CDR1 SGHTA and CDR2 FQGNSA. The CDR3, as DNA: TGTGCCAGCAGAAATAGACAGGCTGGGGAGACCCAGTACTTC. It is translated as CASRNRQAGETQYF. The full variable domain, with the rest looked up from reference TRBV7-2 and TRBJ2-5, is GAGVSQSPSNKVTEKGKDVELRCDPISGHTALYWYRQSLGQGLEFLIYFQGNSAPDKSGLPSDRFSAERTGGSVSTLTIQRTQQEDSAVYLCASRNRQAGETQYFGPGTRLLVL.

This clone was observed a single time. The chain combines TRBV4-1 with TRBJ2-7; 7 bases fit TRBD1. This CDR3 is built from 16 residues. Trimming took 0 bases from V and 3 from J; bases not matched to a gene: 8. Germline lookup yields CDR1 MGHRA and CDR2 YSYEKL. The CDR3 sequence: CASSQDDQGVHYEQYF. CDR3 nucleotide sequence: TGCGCCAGCAGCCAAGATGATCAGGGGGTACACTACGAGCAGTACTTC.

The sample holds one count of this clone. The rearrangement links TRBV6-6 to TRBJ1-3; possibly TRBD1 for D (6 bases). CDR3 length equals 16 residues. The V and J ends lost 2 bases and 0 bases respectively, with 11 bases between them. Per the germline V gene, CDR1 is MNHNY and CDR2 is SVGAGI (reference sequence). CDR3 nucleotides: TGTGCCAGCAGTTACGGGGGGGGCCGCTCTGGAAACACCATATATTTT. Its protein is CASSYGGGRSGNTIYF.

The chain combines TRBV11-3 with TRBJ2-1; a possible D gene is TRBD1 (6 bases). CDR1 is SGHNT, CDR2 YENEEA, per germline. The CDR3 covers 13 residues. V lost 9 bases, J lost 8 bases, and 17 bases lay in between. CDR3 nucleotides: TGTGCCAGACCGGGACCTCAGGGGCATGAGCAGTTCTTC. It encodes CARPGPQGHEQFF.

The gene calls are TRBV28 and TRBJ2-7; 11 nucleotides line up with TRBD2. The CDR3 has 16 amino acids. The germline CDR1 and CDR2 sequences are MDHEN and SYDVKM. Trimming removed 4 bases from V and 4 bases from J; junction bases left unmatched: 9. In DNA, the CDR3 is TGTGCCAGCAGTTACGCGCGACTAGCGGGGAAGTACGAGCAGTACTTC. Translated: CASSYARLAGKYEQYF.

The chain links TRBV5-4 to TRBJ2-7; the match to TRBD1 covers 9 bases. CDR3 size: 13 residues. The trim removed 2 bases at V and 5 bases at J, leaving 2 bases unmatched. The germline V gene has CDR1 SGHNT and CDR2 YYREEE (reference sequence). CDR3 region: CASSFRDRDEQYF. As DNA, the CDR3 is TGTGCCAGCAGCTTCCGGGACAGGGACGAGCAGTACTTC.

The chain employs TRBV9 and TRBJ2-3; TRBD2 agrees at 8 bases. Germline V gene lookup returns CDR1 SGDLS and CDR2 YYNGEE. Trimming took 5 bases from V and 0 from J; bases not matched to a gene: 8. The CDR3 has 16 residues. The CDR3 here is CASSLPPSGSTDTQYF. CDR3 nucleotides: TGTGCCAGCAGTTTACCTCCTAGCGGGAGCACAGATACGCAGTATTTT.

This clone was counted between two and nine times. The gene calls are TRBV18 and TRBJ2-7; no definite D call. Germline V gene data show CDR1 as KGHSH and CDR2 as LQKENI. The V and J ends lost 3 bases and 1 base respectively, with 10 bases between them. The CDR3 is 14 residues long. The CDR3 DNA reads TGTGCCAGCTCACCTTCCCAGGATTCCTACGAGCAGTACTTC. It specifies CASSPSQDSYEQYF.

This chain joins TRBV28 and TRBJ2-6, with D maybe TRBD2 (5 bases). V was cut by 4 bases and J by 1 base, with 11 bases left in between. Germline V gives CDR1 MDHEN, CDR2 SYDVKM. The CDR3 runs to 16 residues. This CDR3 reads CASSWTHPSGANVLTF. In DNA, the CDR3 is TGTGCCAGCAGTTGGACTCATCCTTCTGGGGCCAACGTCCTGACTTTC.

The V and J genes are TRBV6-1 and TRBJ2-7, with D unclear. CDR3 length: 14 amino acids. The V gene lost 0 bases and the J gene lost 1 base, with 7 bases spanning the gap. In germline, CDR1 is MNHNS, CDR2 SASEGT. The chain's CDR3 is CASSEAFESYEQYF. The CDR3 DNA follows: TGTGCCAGCAGTGAAGCATTTGAATCCTACGAGCAGTACTTC.

The chain uses TRBV9 and TRBJ2-7, with 7 bases aligning to TRBD2. V was pared by 4 bases and J by 4 bases, with 8 bases of the junction left unmatched. The germline V gene has CDR1 SGDLS and CDR2 YYNGEE. This CDR3 region has 14 residues. CDR3 DNA sequence: TGTGCCAGCAGCCGCGGGGAGGGGCGGTACGAGCAGTACTTC. Amino acid sequence: CASSRGEGRYEQYF.

Here the CDR3 reads CASSRGGGEFF. The CDR3 DNA reads as TGTGCCAGCAGCCGGGGAGGGGGCGAGTTCTTC. The chain recombines TRBV5-8 with TRBJ2-1; the D gene could be TRBD1 or TRBD2 (7 bases each). The CDR3 has 11 residues. Germline V gene sequence: CDR1 SGHTS, CDR2 YDEGEE. V lost 4 bases and J lost 14, with 13 bases in between.

V usage is TRBV29-1 and J usage is TRBJ2-7; D uncertain. The V gene's germline CDR1 is SQVTM and CDR2 ANQGSEA. The CDR3 sequence is 15 residues long. V was clipped by 5 bases and J by 3 bases, with 20 bases between them. CDR3: CSVTGSRRSNYEQYF. In nucleotides, the CDR3 is TGCAGCGTTACGGGCTCTCGCAGGTCGAACTACGAGCAGTACTTC.

This clone was seen a handful of times. This chain links TRBV27 with TRBJ2-1; TRBD2 agrees at 7 bases. With 4 bases clipped from V and 6 bases from J, the junction kept 15 bases outside the gene matches. The CDR3 is 17 amino acids. CDR1 is MNHEY, CDR2 SMNVEV, per germline (reference sequence). The CDR3, as DNA: TGTGCCAGCAGTTCCCCGCGTTGGGGGGGGATCTCCAATGAGCAGTTCTTC. Translated, it gives CASSSPRWGGISNEQFF.

The chain uses TRBV5-1 and TRBJ2-5; D remains unclear. The V gene lost 0 bases and the J gene lost 5 bases, with 11 bases spanning the gap. The length of the CDR3 is 14 residues. CDR1 and CDR2 (germline): SGHRS, YFSETQ. The CDR3 reads CASSLELSLETQYF. The DNA of the CDR3 is TGCGCCAGCAGCTTGGAACTTTCTTTGGAGACCCAGTACTTC.

This clone was counted once. V usage is TRBV4-1 and J usage is TRBJ2-1; no reliable D call. This CDR3 is built from 17 residues. Trimming stripped 1 base from V and 0 bases from J, with 13 bases between. Germline CDR1 MGHRA, CDR2 YSYEKL. DNA for the CDR3: TGCGCCAGCAGCCAAGTGATTAGTACCAACTCCTACAATGAGCAGTTCTTC. It translates to CASSQVISTNSYNEQFF.

The CDR3 DNA sequence: TGTGCCTGGAGTGTAGGTGCGCACGTGGACGAGCAGTACTTC. This codes for CAWSVGAHVDEQYF. The chain recombines TRBV30 with TRBJ2-7; D gene uncertain. V dropped 0 bases and J dropped 5 bases, with 14 bases sitting between them. The CDR3 has 14 amino acids. Germline assignment: CDR1 GTSNPN and CDR2 SVGIG (reference sequence).

The V call is TRBV29-1, the J call TRBJ1-2; D remains unclear. This CDR3 is built from 16 residues. V lost 0 bases to trimming and J lost 2 bases, with 16 bases between them. The germline V gene has CDR1 SQVTM and CDR2 ANQGSEA. CDR3 nucleotides: TGCAGCGTTGAAGATGTTTCGGAGGGTCGAAACTATGGCTACACCTTC. Protein sequence: CSVEDVSEGRNYGYTF. The full variable domain, in which reference TRBV29-1 and TRBJ1-2 provide the parts outside the CDR3, is SAVISQKPSRDICQRGTSLTIQCQVDSQVTMMFWYRQQPGQSLTLIATANQGSEATYESGFVIDKFPISRPNLTFSTLTVSNMSPEDSSIYLCSVEDVSEGRNYGYTFGSGTRLTVV.

This chain joins TRBV5-6 and TRBJ2-7, with D possibly being TRBD2 (6 bases). Trimming stripped 3 bases from V and 2 bases from J, with 12 bases between. The CDR3 contains 14 residues. Germline CDR1 is SGHDT and CDR2 is YYEEEE. The CDR3 loop reads CASSSGRPTYEQYF. The CDR3 DNA follows: TGTGCCAGCAGCTCCGGGAGACCAACCTACGAGCAGTACTTC.

The chain employs TRBV4-2 and TRBJ2-7; 7 positions agree with TRBD1. The CDR3 is 16 residues long. The trim removed 4 bases at V and 2 bases at J, leaving 11 bases unmatched. Germline V gene sequence: CDR1 LGHNA, CDR2 YNFKEQ. For the CDR3, the DNA is TGTGCCAGCAGCCCAGTTCATACAGGGGACACCTACGAGCAGTACTTC. Protein product: CASSPVHTGDTYEQYF.

The V and J genes are TRBV9 and TRBJ2-2; D remains ambiguous. V was shortened by 4 bases and J by 7 bases, with 11 bases between the two germline ends. CDR1 and CDR2 from the germline V gene are SGDLS and YYNGEE. The CDR3 totals 13 residues. DNA for the CDR3: TGTGCCAGCAGCCGTAGGATTAACGGGGAGCTGTTTTTT. Translated, it gives CASSRRINGELFF.

This clone came up a few times. The chain links TRBV5-1 to TRBJ2-7, with no clear D. Trimming took 0 bases from V and 2 from J, leaving 6 bases between them. The CDR3 contains 13 residues. Germline V CDR1 and CDR2: SGHRS, YFSETQ. CDR3 bases: TGCGCCAGCAGCTTGGACGTCACCTACGAGCAGTACTTC. Encoded protein: CASSLDVTYEQYF. The complete variable domain, with remaining parts taken from reference TRBV5-1 and TRBJ2-7, reads KAGVTQTPRYLIKTRGQQVTLSCSPISGHRSVSWYQQTPGQGLQFLFEYFSETQRNKGNFPGRFSGRQFSNSRSEMNVSTLELGDSALYLCASSLDVTYEQYFGPGTRLTVT.

This chain connects TRBV9 to TRBJ1-2; D unclear. This CDR3 region has 15 residues. Trimming shortened V by 0 bases and J by 3 bases, and 12 bases separated the two germline ends. CDR1 is SGDLS, CDR2 YYNGEE, per germline. DNA for the CDR3: TGTGCCAGCAGCGTAGGGCCGAAGGGAGACTATGGCTACACCTTC. Amino acids: CASSVGPKGDYGYTF.

The rearrangement uses TRBV9 and TRBJ2-7, with 10 nucleotides matching TRBD2. CDR1 and CDR2 from the germline V gene are SGDLS and YYNGEE. The V segment lost 3 bases and the J segment 5 bases; nucleotides outside the gene matches: 5. The CDR3 spans 14 residues. The CDR3: CASSASGSSHEQYF. In DNA form, the CDR3 reads TGTGCCAGCAGCGCTAGCGGGAGTTCCCACGAGCAGTACTTC. Looking up the rest from reference TRBV9 and TRBJ2-7 gives the full variable domain: DSGVTQTPKHLITATGQRVTLRCSPRSGDLSVYWYQQSLDQGLQFLIQYYNGEERAKGNILERFSAQQFPDLHSELNLSSLELGDSALYFCASSASGSSHEQYFGPGTRLTVT.

The chain couples TRBV28 to TRBJ1-1; the match to TRBD1 covers 8 bases. J was trimmed by 6 bases and V by 4 bases; bases with no gene match: 4. Germline assignment: CDR1 MDHEN and CDR2 SYDVKM. This CDR3 contains 13 residues. The CDR3 is CASSSTGVSEAFF. The CDR3 coding sequence is TGTGCCAGCAGTTCGACAGGGGTCTCTGAAGCTTTCTTT.

This clone occurred once. The chain is built from TRBV18 and TRBJ1-2, with a tentative D call TRBD1 (5 bases). Trimming removed 3 bases from V and 2 bases from J, with 7 bases in between. The CDR3 length is 13 residues. Germline V gives CDR1 KGHSH, CDR2 LQKENI. The DNA for the CDR3 is TGTGCCAGCTCACCCCGGGACAACTATGGCTACACCTTC. It codes for CASSPRDNYGYTF. Full variable domain (rest looked up from reference TRBV18 and TRBJ1-2): NAGVMQNPRHLVRRRGQEARLRCSPMKGHSHVYWYRQLPEEGLKFMVYLQKENIIDESGMPKERFSAEFPKEGPSILRIQQVVRGDSAAYFCASSPRDNYGYTFGSGTRLTVV.

This clone was detected once. This chain connects TRBV9 to TRBJ2-2, with 12 bases fitting TRBD2. The germline gives CDR1 SGDLS, CDR2 YYNGEE. V was clipped by 4 bases and J by 2 bases; unmatched bases: 9. CDR3 length equals 18 residues. DNA of the CDR3: TGTGCCAGCAGCTCACGACTAGCGGGAGCTTTAAACACCGGGGAGCTGTTTTTT. The encoded protein is CASSSRLAGALNTGELFF.

In this sample, this clone turned up once. The CDR3 DNA is TGTGCCTGGAATATTTGGGCAGACAGGGGTTCTTATGGCTACACCTTC. It yields the protein CAWNIWADRGSYGYTF. This rearrangement joins TRBV30 to TRBJ1-2; 8 nucleotides agree with TRBD1. In germline, CDR1 is GTSNPN, CDR2 SVGIG (reference sequence). The CDR3 extends over 16 amino acids. J lost 5 bases, V lost 4 bases, and 15 bases had no gene match. The complete variable domain, with remaining parts taken from reference TRBV30 and TRBJ1-2, reads SQTIHQWPATLVQPVGSPLSLECTVEGTSNPNLYWYRQAAGRGLQLLFYSVGIGQISSEVPQNLSASRPQDRQFILSSKKLLLSDSGFYLCAWNIWADRGSYGYTFGSGTRLTVV.

This clone has only one observation. CDR3 residues: CASSRPQQLMNTEAFF. The CDR3 region has the DNA TGTGCCAGCAGTCGTCCCCAACAGCTTATGAACACTGAAGCTTTCTTT. The chain couples TRBV28 to TRBJ1-1; D call uncertain. With 5 bases removed from V and 0 bases from J, the gap between germline ends came to 16 bases. CDR3 size: 16 residues. The V gene's germline CDR1 is MDHEN and CDR2 SYDVKM.

The chain recombines TRBV5-1 with TRBJ2-1, with D tentatively TRBD1 or TRBD2 (5 bases each). Germline V gene lookup returns CDR1 SGHRS and CDR2 YFSETQ. This CDR3 is 12 amino acids long. V gave up 3 bases and J gave up 12 bases, with 13 bases separating them. The CDR3 is CASSSLGDGQFF. In DNA, the CDR3 is TGCGCCAGCAGCTCACTGGGGGATGGGCAGTTCTTC.

The chain is built from TRBV30 and TRBJ2-7; D may be TRBD1 (5 bases). The CDR3 covers 13 residues. Germline lookup yields CDR1 GTSNPN and CDR2 SVGIG (reference sequence). Trimming removed 8 bases at V and 7 bases at J, with 21 bases between. CDR3 bases: TGTGCCAGTTCAGGGTACTCCTCGCGGGAGCAGTACTTC. Residues: CASSGYSSREQYF.

Written as DNA, the CDR3 is TGTGCCAGCAACCACAGGGCCTCGAACACCGGGGAGCTGTTTTTT. Its translation is CASNHRASNTGELFF. This sequence joins TRBV6-5 and TRBJ2-2; tentatively, D is TRBD1 (6 bases). Deletions cut 7 bases from V and 0 bases from J, with 12 bases between. The CDR3 has 15 residues. CDR1 is MNHEY, CDR2 SVGAGI, per germline.